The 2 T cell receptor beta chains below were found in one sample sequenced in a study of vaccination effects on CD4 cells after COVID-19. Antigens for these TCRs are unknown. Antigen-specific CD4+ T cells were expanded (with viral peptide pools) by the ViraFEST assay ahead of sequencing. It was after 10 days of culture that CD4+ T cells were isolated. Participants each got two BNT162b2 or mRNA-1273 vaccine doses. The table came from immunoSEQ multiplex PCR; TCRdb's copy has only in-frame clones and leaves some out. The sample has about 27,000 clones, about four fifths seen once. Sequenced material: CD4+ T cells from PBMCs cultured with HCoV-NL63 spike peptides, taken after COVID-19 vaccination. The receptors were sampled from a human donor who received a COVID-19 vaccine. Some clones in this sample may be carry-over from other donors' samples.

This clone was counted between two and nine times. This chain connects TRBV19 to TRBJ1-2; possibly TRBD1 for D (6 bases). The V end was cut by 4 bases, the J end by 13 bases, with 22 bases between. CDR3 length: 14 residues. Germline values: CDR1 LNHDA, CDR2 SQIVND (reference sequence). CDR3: CASSSGQLVREVTF. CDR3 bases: TGTGCCAGTAGTAGTGGACAGCTGGTACGGGAAGTCACCTTC.

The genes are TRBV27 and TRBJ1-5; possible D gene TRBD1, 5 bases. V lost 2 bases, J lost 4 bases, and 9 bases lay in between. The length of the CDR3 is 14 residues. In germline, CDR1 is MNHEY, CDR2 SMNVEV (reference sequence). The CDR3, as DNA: TGTGCCAGCAGTTTAGGGACGGGAAATCAGCCCCAGCATTTT. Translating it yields CASSLGTGNQPQHF.